One sample yielded the 5 T cell receptor beta chains listed below, sequenced in a study of blood T cell repertoires in COVID-19. This table comes from immunoSEQ multiplex PCR, and its TCRdb copy is limited to in-frame clones, with some not included. The sample carries 150,000 to 200,000 clones, around four fifths recorded once. The sample was peripheral blood. These receptors all stem from a man aged 65 to 85 with active or convalescent COVID-19.

This CDR3 is CSAKRGETQYF. CDR3 coding DNA: TGCAGTGCTAAACGGGGGGAGACCCAGTACTTC. This chain connects TRBV20-1 to TRBJ2-5; D perhaps matches TRBD2 (6 bases). Germline values: CDR1 DFQATT, CDR2 SNEGSKA (reference sequence). There are 11 residues in the CDR3. V lost 4 bases to trimming and J lost 5 bases, with 8 bases between them.

V usage is TRBV29-1 and J usage is TRBJ2-3, with D possibly being TRBD1 (5 bases). Per germline, CDR1 SQVTM and CDR2 ANQGSEA. The V end was cut by 4 bases, the J end by 4 bases, with 18 bases between. This CDR3 comprises 15 residues. CDR3 in amino acids: CSVVQGSTSADTQYF. The CDR3 coding sequence is TGCAGCGTTGTGCAGGGATCTACTTCGGCAGATACGCAGTATTTT.

This clone has a single count. The J gene is TRBJ1-1, the V gene TRBV4-1; 10 nucleotides match TRBD1. V was pared by 2 bases and J by 10 bases, with 4 bases of the junction left unmatched. There are 13 residues in the CDR3. Germline CDR1 reads MGHRA; CDR2 reads YSYEKL. The CDR3 DNA reads as TGCGCCAGCAGCCAACAATGGGACAGGGGAGCTTTCTTT. Encoded protein: CASSQQWDRGAFF.

The chain couples TRBV2 to TRBJ2-7, with TRBD1 identical over 7 bases. Trimming took 0 bases from V and 7 from J; bases not matched to a gene: 9. The CDR3 loop spans 15 amino acids. Germline CDR1 is SNHLY and CDR2 is FYNNEI. CDR3: CASSEALRARGEQYF. CDR3 bases: TGTGCCAGCAGTGAAGCGCTTCGCGCCAGGGGGGAGCAGTACTTC.

V and J are TRBV11-2 and TRBJ2-7; D is unresolved. The CDR3 is 11 residues long. Trimming took 3 bases from V and 7 from J, leaving 7 bases between them. Germline assignment: CDR1 SGHAT and CDR2 FQNNGV. CDR3: CASSFFGEQYF. CDR3 bases: TGTGCCAGCAGCTTCTTCGGGGAGCAGTACTTC.